The sequence of this TCR beta chain was determined in a study of T-cell reconstitution after alpha-beta-depleted transplantation in children. Findings and limits, study-wide: Expanded graft clones, several hundred of them, were reportedly the source of alpha-beta T cells about two months after transplant. Fresh T-cell production supplied most of the T-cell counts and diversity seen one year after transplant. Certain patients had high TCRbeta diversity at day 60, and it came from recipient T cells and thymic progenitors that survived.

Trimming at V came to 7 bases and at J to 0 bases, leaving 10 bases not matched to a gene. The CDR3 loop spans 16 amino acids. Germline lookup yields CDR1 SQVTM and CDR2 ANQGSEA. A library of TCRbeta sequences, prepared with unique molecular identifiers, was generated. TCRdb ran MiXCR on the PCR reads and lists one entry per CDR3 protein. This table has approximately 350,000 distinct CDR3 sequences, around 16% appearing once. Concerning this clonotype itself: Its antigen is still unknown.

Sequencing was performed on PBMCs, mostly from graft donor cells, taken 360 days after TCRalphabeta/CD19-depleted stem cell transplant. The J gene is TRBJ2-1, the V gene TRBV29-1; TRBD2 aligns across 9 bases. The clonotype was recovered from a male patient between 2 and 15 years old who had a stem cell transplant for acute lymphoblastic leukemia, so the T cells may come from the graft donor. The CDR3 protein is CSAQASGTSSYNEQFF. Written as DNA, the CDR3 is TGCAGCGCTCAGGCTAGCGGGACTAGCTCCTACAATGAGCAGTTCTTC.